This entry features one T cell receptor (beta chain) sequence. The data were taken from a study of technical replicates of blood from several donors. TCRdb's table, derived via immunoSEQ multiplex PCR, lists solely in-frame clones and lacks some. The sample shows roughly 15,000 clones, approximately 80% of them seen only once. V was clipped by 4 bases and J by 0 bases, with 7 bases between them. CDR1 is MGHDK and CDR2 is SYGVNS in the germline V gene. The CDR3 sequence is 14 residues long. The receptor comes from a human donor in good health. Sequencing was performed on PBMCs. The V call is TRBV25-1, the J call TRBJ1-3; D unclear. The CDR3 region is CASSGAHSGNTIYF. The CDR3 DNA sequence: TGTGCCAGCAGTGGGGCCCACTCTGGAAACACCATATATTTT.